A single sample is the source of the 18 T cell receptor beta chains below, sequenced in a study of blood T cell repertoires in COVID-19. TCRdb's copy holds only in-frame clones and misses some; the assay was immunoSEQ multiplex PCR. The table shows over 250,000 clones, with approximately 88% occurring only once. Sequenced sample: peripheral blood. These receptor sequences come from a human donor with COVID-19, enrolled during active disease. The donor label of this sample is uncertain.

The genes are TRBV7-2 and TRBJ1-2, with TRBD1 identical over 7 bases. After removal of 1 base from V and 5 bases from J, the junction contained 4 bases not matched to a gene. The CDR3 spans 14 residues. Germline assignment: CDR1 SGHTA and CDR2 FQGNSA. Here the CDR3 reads CASSLVRTGYGYTF. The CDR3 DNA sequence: TGTGCCAGCAGCTTAGTGAGGACAGGATATGGCTACACCTTC. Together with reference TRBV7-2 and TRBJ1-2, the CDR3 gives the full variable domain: GAGVSQSPSNKVTEKGKDVELRCDPISGHTALYWYRQSLGQGLEFLIYFQGNSAPDKSGLPSDRFSAERTGGSVSTLTIQRTQQEDSAVYLCASSLVRTGYGYTFGSGTRLTVV.

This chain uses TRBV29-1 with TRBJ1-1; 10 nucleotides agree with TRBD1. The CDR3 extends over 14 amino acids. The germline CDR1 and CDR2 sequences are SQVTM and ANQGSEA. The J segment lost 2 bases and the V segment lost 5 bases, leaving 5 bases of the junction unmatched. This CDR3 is CSVRDRGYNTEAFF. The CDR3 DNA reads TGCAGCGTTCGGGACAGGGGTTATAACACTGAAGCTTTCTTT.

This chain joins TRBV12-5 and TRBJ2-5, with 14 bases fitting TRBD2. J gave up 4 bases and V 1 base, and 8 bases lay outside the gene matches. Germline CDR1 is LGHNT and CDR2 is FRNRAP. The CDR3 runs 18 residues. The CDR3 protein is CASGLEGLAGDGPETQYF. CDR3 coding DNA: TGTGCTAGTGGTTTGGAGGGACTAGCGGGAGATGGGCCAGAGACCCAGTACTTC.

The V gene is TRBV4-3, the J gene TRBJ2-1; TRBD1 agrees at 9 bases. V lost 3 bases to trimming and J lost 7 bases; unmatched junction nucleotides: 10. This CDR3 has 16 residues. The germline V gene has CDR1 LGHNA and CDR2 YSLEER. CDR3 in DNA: TGCGCCAGCAGCCACCGGACAGGGGCAGGGGAGAATGAGCAGTTCTTC. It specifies CASSHRTGAGENEQFF.

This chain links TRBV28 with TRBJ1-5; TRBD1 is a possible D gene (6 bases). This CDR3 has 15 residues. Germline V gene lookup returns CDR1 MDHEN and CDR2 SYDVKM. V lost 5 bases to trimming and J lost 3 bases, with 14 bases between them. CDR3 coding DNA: TGTGCCAGCAGTCCGCCTGGACAGACCAATCAGCCCCAGCATTTT. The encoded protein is CASSPPGQTNQPQHF.

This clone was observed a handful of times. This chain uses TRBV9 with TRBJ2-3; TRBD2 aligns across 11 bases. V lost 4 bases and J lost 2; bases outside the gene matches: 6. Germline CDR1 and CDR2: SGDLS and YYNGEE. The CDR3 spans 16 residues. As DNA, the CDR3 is TGTGCCAGCAGCCCCCGACTAGCGGGACCCACAGATACGCAGTATTTT. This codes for CASSPRLAGPTDTQYF. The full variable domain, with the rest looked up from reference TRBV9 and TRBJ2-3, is DSGVTQTPKHLITATGQRVTLRCSPRSGDLSVYWYQQSLDQGLQFLIQYYNGEERAKGNILERFSAQQFPDLHSELNLSSLELGDSALYFCASSPRLAGPTDTQYFGPGTRLTVL.

The CDR3 nucleotides read TGTGCCAGCAGTTTGCCCAACAGGCCCTCTGGAAACACCATATATTTT. Translated: CASSLPNRPSGNTIYF. The chain links TRBV28 to TRBJ1-3; possible D gene TRBD1, 5 bases. This CDR3 region has 16 residues. Germline V gene lookup returns CDR1 MDHEN and CDR2 SYDVKM. Trimming removed 3 bases at V and 0 bases at J, with 12 bases between.

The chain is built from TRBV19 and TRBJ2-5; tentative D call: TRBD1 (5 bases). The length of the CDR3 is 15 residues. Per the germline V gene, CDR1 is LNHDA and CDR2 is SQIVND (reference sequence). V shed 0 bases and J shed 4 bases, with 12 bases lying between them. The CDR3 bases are TGTGCCAGTAGTATAGATAGAAATAGGGGAGAGACCCAGTACTTC. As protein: CASSIDRNRGETQYF.

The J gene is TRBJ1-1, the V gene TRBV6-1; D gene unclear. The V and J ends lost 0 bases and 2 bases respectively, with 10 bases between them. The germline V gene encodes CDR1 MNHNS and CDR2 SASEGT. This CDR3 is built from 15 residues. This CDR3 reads CASSEARLINTEAFF. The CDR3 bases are TGTGCCAGCAGTGAAGCGCGGCTCATTAACACTGAAGCTTTCTTT.

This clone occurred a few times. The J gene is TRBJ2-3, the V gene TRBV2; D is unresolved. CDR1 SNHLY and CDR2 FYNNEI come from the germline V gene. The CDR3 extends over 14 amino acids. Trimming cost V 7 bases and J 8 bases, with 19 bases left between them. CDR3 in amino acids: CASKPLTYPSTQYF. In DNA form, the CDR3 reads TGTGCCAGCAAACCGCTCACCTACCCTTCTACGCAGTATTTT.

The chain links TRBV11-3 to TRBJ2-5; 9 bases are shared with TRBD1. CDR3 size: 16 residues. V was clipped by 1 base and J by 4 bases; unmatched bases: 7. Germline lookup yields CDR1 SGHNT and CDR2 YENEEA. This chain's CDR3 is CASSLGPGQGRETQYF. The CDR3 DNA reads TGTGCCAGCAGCTTAGGTCCGGGACAGGGACGAGAGACCCAGTACTTC.

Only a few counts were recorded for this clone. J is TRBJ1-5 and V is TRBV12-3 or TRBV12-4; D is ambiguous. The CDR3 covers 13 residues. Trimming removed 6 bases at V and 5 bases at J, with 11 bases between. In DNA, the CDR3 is TGTGCCAGCAGCTCCAGGCGCGATCAGCCCCAGCATTTT. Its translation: CASSSRRDQPQHF.

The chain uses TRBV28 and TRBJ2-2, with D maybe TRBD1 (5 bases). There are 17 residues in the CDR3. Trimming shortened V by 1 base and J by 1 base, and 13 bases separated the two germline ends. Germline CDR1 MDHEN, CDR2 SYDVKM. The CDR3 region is CASSLFLDSRNTGELFF. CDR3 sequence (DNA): TGTGCCAGCAGTTTATTTCTTGACAGCCGGAACACCGGGGAGCTGTTTTTT.

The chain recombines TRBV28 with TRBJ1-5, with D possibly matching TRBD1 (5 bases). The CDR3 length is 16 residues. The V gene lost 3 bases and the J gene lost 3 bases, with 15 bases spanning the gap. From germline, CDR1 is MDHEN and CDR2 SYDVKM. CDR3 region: CASSLAGGGANQPQHF. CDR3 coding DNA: TGTGCCAGCAGTTTGGCCGGGGGGGGTGCCAATCAGCCCCAGCATTTT.

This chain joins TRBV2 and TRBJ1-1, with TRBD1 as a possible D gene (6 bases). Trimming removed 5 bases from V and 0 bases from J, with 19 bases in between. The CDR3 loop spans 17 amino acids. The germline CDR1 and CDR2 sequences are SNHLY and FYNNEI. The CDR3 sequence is CASSTPLPEGVNTEAFF. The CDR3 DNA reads TGTGCCAGCAGTACGCCCCTTCCTGAGGGGGTGAACACTGAAGCTTTCTTT.

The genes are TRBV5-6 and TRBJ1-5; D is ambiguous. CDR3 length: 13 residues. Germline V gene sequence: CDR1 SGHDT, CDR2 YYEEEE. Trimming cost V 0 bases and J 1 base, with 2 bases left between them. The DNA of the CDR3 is TGTGCCAGCAGCTTGGCGAGCAATCAGCCCCAGCATTTT. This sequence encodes CASSLASNQPQHF.

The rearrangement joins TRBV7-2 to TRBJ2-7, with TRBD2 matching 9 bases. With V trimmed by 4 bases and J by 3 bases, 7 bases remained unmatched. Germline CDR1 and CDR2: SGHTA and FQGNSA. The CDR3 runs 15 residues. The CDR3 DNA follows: TGTGCCAGCAGCTCTAATAGCGGGAGTGACTACGAGCAGTACTTC. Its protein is CASSSNSGSDYEQYF.

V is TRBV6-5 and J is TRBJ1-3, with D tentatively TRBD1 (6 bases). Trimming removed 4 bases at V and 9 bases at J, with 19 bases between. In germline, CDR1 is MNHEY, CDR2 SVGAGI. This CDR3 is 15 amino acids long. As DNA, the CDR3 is TGTGCCAGCAGTTCCCACGGGTCTCGCAGGGGCACCATATATTTT. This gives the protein CASSSHGSRRGTIYF.